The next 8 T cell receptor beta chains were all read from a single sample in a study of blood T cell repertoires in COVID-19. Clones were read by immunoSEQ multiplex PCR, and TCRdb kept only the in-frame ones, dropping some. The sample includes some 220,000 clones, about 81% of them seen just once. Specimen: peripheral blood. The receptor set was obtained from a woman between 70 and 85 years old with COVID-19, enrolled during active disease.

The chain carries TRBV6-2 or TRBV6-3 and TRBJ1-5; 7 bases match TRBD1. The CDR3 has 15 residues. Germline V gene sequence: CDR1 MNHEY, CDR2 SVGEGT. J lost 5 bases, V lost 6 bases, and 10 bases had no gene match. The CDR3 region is CASSSGRGVYQPQHF. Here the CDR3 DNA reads TGTGCCAGCAGCTCCGGCAGGGGGGTGTATCAGCCCCAGCATTTT.

CDR3 nucleotide sequence: TGTGCCACCAGCAGAGTCCCAGGGGAAGCTTTCTTT. Its translation: CATSRVPGEAFF. The rearrangement links TRBV15 to TRBJ1-1; D is possibly TRBD1 (5 bases). The V and J ends lost 1 base and 8 bases respectively, with 8 bases between them. The CDR3 length is 12 residues. Germline CDR1 LNHNV, CDR2 YYDKDF (reference sequence).

Here the CDR3 DNA reads TGTGCCAGCAGTTTTTTGACAGGGACGGCTAATGAAAAACTGTTTTTT. Residues: CASSFLTGTANEKLFF. The V call is TRBV28, the J call TRBJ1-4; 7 bases match TRBD1. Trimming cost V 3 bases and J 3 bases; bases outside gene matches: 7. The CDR3 is 16 residues long. Germline lookup yields CDR1 MDHEN and CDR2 SYDVKM.

CDR3: CASSIEWEAPPQYF. CDR3 coding DNA: TGTGCCAGTAGTATTGAGTGGGAGGCCCCCCCGCAGTATTTT. This chain uses TRBV19 with TRBJ2-3, with D possibly being TRBD2 (6 bases). The CDR3 covers 14 residues. CDR1 and CDR2 from the germline V gene are LNHDA and SQIVND (reference sequence). Trimming removed 3 bases at V and 10 bases at J, with 17 bases between.

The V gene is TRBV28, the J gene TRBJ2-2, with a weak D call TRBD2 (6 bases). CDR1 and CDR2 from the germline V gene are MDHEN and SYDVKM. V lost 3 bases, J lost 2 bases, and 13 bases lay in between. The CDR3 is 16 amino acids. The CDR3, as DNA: TGTGCCAGCAGTTTTACCGGGACTTTTAACACCGGGGAGCTGTTTTTT. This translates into CASSFTGTFNTGELFF.

CDR3 nucleotide sequence: TGTGCCAGCAGTGACCCCGGGACAGGGCGCTACGAGCAGTACTTC. It specifies CASSDPGTGRYEQYF. This chain connects TRBV27 to TRBJ2-7, with TRBD1 identical over 9 bases. The CDR3 is 15 amino acids. Germline values: CDR1 MNHEY, CDR2 SMNVEV (reference sequence). V was clipped by 5 bases and J by 3 bases; unmatched bases: 8.

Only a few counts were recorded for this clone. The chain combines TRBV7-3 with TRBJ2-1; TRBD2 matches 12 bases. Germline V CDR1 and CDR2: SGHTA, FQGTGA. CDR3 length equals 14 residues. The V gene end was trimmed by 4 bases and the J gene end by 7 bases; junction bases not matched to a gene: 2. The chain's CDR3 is CASSSGTSGNEQFF. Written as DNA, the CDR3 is TGTGCCAGCAGCTCCGGGACTAGCGGGAATGAGCAGTTCTTC. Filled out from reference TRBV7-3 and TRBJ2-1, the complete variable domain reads GAGVSQTPSNKVTEKGKYVELRCDPISGHTALYWYRQSLGQGPEFLIYFQGTGAADDSGLPNDRFFAVRPEGSVSTLKIQRTERGDSAVYLCASSSGTSGNEQFFGPGTRLTVL.

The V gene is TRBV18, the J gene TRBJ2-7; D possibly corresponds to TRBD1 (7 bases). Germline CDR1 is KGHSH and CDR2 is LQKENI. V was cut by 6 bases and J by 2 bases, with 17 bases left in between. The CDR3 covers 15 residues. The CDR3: CASSAGQSNPYEQYF. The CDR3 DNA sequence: TGTGCCAGCTCCGCGGGACAGTCGAACCCCTACGAGCAGTACTTC.